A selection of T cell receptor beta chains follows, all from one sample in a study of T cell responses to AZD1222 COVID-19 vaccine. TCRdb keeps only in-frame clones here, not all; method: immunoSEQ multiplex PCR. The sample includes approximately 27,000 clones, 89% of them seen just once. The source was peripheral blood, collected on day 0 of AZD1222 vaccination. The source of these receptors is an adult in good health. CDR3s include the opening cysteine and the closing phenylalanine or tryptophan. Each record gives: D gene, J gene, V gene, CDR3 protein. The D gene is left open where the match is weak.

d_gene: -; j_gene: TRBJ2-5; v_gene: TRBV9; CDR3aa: CASSVGWRQETQYF
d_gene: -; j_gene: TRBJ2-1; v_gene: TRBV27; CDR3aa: CASKMSREPYNEQFF
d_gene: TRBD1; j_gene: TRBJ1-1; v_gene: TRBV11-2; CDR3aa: CASSRTGGGMNTEAFF
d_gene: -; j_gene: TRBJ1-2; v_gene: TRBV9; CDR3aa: CASSRTGMDGYTF
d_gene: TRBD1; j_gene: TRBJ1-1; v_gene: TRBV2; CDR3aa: CASPRGLGDTEAFF
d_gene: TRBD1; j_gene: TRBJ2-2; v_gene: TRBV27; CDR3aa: CASSLWTGGNTGELFF
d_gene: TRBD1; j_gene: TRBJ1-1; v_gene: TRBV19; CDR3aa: CASSMQTGGNEAFF
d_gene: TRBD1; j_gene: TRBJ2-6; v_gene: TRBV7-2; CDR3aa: CASRAGGATGANVLTF
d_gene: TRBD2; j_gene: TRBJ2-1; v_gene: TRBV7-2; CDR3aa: CASSLDRPLAGANEQFF
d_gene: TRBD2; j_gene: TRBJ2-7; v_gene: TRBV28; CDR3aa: CASSRIGGGWDEQYF
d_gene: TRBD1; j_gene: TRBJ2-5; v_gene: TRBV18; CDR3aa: CASSPPGQQETQYF
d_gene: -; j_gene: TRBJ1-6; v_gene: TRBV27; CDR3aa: CASSPSGAQYNSPLHF
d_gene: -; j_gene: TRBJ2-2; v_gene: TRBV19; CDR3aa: CASSLRAGGNTGELFF
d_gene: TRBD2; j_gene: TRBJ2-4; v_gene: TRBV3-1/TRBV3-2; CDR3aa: CASSPGTSGRARAKNIQYF
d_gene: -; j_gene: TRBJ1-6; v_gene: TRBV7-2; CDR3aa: CASSLRGSGNSPLHF
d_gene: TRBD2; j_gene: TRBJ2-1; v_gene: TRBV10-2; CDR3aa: CASVLGLAGETQFF
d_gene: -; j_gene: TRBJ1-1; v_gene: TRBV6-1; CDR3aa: CASSEEVRITEAFF
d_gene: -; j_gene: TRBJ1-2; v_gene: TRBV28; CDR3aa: CASSLTGNYGYTF
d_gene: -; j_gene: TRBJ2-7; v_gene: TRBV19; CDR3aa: CASSNPGASGSYEQYF
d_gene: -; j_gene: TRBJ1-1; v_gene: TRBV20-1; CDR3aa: CSVWGNTEAFF
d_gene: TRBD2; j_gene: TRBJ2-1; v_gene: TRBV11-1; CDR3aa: CASSASTSGAYNEQFF
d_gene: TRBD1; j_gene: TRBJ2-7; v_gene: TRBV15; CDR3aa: CATSRVGPGQGPPEQYF
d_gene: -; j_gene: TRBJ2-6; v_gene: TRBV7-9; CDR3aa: CASSSLSGSGANVLTF
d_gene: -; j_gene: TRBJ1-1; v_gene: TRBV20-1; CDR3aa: CSASRRMNTEAFF
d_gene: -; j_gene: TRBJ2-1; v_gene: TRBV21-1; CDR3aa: CASSKAGQGDEQFF
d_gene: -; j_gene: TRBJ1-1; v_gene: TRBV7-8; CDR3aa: CASSFRPGPLMDTEAFF
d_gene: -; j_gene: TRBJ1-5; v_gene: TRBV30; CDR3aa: CAWSVQDSQPQHF
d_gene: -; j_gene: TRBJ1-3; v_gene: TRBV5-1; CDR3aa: CASSIGGSGNTIYF
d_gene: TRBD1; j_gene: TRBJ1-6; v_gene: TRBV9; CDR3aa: CASSVAGTGRNSPLHF
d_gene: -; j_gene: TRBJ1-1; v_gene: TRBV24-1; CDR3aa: CATRPGASTEAFF
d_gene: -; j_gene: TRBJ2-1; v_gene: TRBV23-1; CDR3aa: CASSRTRDGSQGNEQFF
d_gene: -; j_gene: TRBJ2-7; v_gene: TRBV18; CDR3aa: CASSNAPRGRGDEQYF
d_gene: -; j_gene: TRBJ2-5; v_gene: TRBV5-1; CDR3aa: CASSFSLGPQETQYF
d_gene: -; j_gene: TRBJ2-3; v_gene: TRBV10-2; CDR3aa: CASSPQDTQYF
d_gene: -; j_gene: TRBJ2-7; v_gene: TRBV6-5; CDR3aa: CASSSIIQARGGEQYF
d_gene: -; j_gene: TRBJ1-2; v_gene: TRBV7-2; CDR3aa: CASSPSGGTTYGYTF
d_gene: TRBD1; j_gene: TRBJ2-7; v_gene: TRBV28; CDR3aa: CASSSSRQGPLATEQYF
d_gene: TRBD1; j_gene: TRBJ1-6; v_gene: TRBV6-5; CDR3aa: CASRQDRVLPLHF
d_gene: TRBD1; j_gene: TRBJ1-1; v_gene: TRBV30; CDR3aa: CAWLPRGHERTAQLEAFF
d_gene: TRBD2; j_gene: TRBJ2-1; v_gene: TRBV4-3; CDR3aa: CASSFWEGPGNEQFF
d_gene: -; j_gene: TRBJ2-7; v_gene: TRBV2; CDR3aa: CASSDDGGGEQYF
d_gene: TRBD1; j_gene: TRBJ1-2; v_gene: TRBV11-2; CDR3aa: CASSSGTVFGYTF
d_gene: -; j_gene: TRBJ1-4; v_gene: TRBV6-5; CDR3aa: CASREKGGGEKLFF
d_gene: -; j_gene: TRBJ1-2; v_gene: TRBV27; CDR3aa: CASLGGARVGYTF
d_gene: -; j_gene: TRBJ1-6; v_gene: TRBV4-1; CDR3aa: CASRGVGINNSPLHF
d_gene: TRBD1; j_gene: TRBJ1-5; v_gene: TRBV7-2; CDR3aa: CASSLHRGHNQPQHF
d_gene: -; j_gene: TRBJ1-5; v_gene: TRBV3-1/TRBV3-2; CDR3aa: CASSQDLANNQPQHF
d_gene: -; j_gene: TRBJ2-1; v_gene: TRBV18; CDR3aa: CASSPYADSSYNEQFF
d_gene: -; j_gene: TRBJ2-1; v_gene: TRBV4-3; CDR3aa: CASSQERYNEQFF
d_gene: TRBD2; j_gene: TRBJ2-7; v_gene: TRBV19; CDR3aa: CASSNLAGVGEQYF
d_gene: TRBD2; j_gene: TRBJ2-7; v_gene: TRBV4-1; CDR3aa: CASSLLPSPREGYEQYF